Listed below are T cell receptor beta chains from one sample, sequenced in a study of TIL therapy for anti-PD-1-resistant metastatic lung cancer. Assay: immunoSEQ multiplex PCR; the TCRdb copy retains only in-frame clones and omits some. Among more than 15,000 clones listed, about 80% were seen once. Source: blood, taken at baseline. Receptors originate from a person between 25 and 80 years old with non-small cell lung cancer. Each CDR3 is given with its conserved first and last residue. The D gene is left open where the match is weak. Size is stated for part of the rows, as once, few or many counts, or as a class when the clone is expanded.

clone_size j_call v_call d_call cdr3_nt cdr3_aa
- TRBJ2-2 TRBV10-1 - TGCGCCAGCAGAATAGGACAGATCCTTAACACCGGGGAGCTGTTTTTT CASRIGQILNTGELFF
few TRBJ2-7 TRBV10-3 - TGTGCCATCAGTGAGTCGCGTAGTCCCAGCTACGAGCAGTACTTC CAISESRSPSYEQYF
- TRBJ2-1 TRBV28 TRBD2 TGTGCCAGCAGTTTAGCGGGGGTCTACAATGAGCAGTTCTTC CASSLAGVYNEQFF
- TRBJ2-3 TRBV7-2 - TGTGCCAGCAGCTTAGCGGGGAGAGGAAAGGGCGGAGATACGCAGTATTTT CASSLAGRGKGGDTQYF
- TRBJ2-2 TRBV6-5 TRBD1 TGTGCCAGCAGTTCGGGACAGCCCACCGGGGAGCTGTTTTTT CASSSGQPTGELFF
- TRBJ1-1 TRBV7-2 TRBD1 TGTGCCAGCAGTCAGTCAGGGGGCCATAACACTGAAGCTTTCTTT CASSQSGGHNTEAFF
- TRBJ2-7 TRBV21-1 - TGTGCCAGCAGCAAACGCAAGGCCGGGCGGCCCCTGACTTGGCAGTACTTC CASSKRKAGRPLTWQYF
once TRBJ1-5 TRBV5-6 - TGTGCCAGCAGCTTGGGGGCTAATCAGCCCCAGCATTTT CASSLGANQPQHF
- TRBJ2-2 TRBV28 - TGTGCCACTTCGGGACCCATGGGGACCGGGGAGCTGTTTTTT CATSGPMGTGELFF
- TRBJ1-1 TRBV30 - TGTGCTTATCTAGGGGTGAACACTGAAGCTTTCTTT CAYLGVNTEAFF
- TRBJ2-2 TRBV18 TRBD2 TGTGCCAGCTCATCGCTCCAACCGTCTAGCGGGAGCCCCGGGGAGCTGTTTTTT CASSSLQPSSGSPGELFF
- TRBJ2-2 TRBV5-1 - TGCGCCAGCAGTCGGACAGAAACGAACACCGGGGAGCTGTTTTTT CASSRTETNTGELFF
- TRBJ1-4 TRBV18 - TGTGCCAGCTCACCTAGAGGCCGCGAAAAACTGTTTTTT CASSPRGREKLFF
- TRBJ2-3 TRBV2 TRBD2 TGTGCCAGCGCGGGAGGAACAGATACGCAGTATTTT CASAGGTDTQYF
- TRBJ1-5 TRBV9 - TGTGCCAGCAGCGTAGTGAAAGGCAATCAGCCCCAGCATTTT CASSVVKGNQPQHF
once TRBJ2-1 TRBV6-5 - TGTGCCAGCAGGCAGCTCTATGAGCAGTTCTTC CASRQLYEQFF
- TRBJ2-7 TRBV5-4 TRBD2 TGTGCCAGCAGCCTCCGACTAGCGGGAGAAGAAAAGCAGTACTTC CASSLRLAGEEKQYF
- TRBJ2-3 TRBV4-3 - TGCGCCAGCAGCCCTAGAGATACGCAGTATTTT CASSPRDTQYF
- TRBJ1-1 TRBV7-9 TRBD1 TGTGCCAGCAGCATAAAAGGGACAGGGGTTACTGAAGCTTTCTTT CASSIKGTGVTEAFF
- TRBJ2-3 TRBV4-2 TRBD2 TGTGCCAGCAGCCAAGATTTGTCACCCAGCGGGAGAGAGTATACGCAGTATTTT CASSQDLSPSGREYTQYF
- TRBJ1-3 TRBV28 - TGTGCCACCTCACTCTCCAGATACCCCGGGACATCGGCCCCTTTTGGGCTTAGGATATATTTT CATSLSRYPGTSAPFGLRIYF
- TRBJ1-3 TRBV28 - TGTGCCAGCGGGGGAGGAAACACCATATATTTT CASGGGNTIYF
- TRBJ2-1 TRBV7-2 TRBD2 TGTGCCAGCAGCTATCGGACTAGCGGGAAAAGTATTCGGAATGAGCAGTTCTTC CASSYRTSGKSIRNEQFF
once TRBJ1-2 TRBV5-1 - TGCGCCAGCAGCTTGGTACCGGGTAATGGCTACACCTTC CASSLVPGNGYTF
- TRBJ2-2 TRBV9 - TGTGCCAGCAGCGTAGTCCAAGCCACCGGGGAGCTGTTTTTT CASSVVQATGELFF
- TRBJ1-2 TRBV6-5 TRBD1 TGTGCCAGCAGTTGGGACAGGGCTAACTATGGCTACACCTTC CASSWDRANYGYTF
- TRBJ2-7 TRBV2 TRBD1 TGTGCCAGCAGTCCTTGGGACAGCTACGAGCAGTACTTC CASSPWDSYEQYF
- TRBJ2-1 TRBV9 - TGTGCCAGCAGCGTAGGGGAAGGAATATGGACAAATGAGCAGTTCTTC CASSVGEGIWTNEQFF
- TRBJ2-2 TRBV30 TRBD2 TGTGCCTGGATAGCACAGCCGGGGGGCACCGGGGAGCTGTTTTTT CAWIAQPGGTGELFF
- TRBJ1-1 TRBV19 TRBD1 TGTGCCAGTACCATCGCCCCGGGACAGGGTACTGAAGCTTTCTTT CASTIAPGQGTEAFF